The 4 T cell receptor beta chains below all came from one sample that was sequenced in a study of T cell changes during pregnancy in multiple sclerosis. Sequencing was performed with immunoSEQ multiplex PCR; in TCRdb, only in-frame clones are kept and a portion is missing. This table holds about 64,000 clones, around 90% found once. This material consisted of peripheral blood, taken in the third trimester of pregnancy. All receptors come from a female donor in good health, enrolled as a control in a pregnancy study.

In its sample, this clone was seen once. V gene TRBV5-6 combines with J gene TRBJ2-2, with D possibly being TRBD1 (6 bases). The CDR3 consists of 16 residues. Per germline, CDR1 SGHDT and CDR2 YYEEEE. V lost 0 bases and J 3 bases, leaving 12 bases between the germline ends. The CDR3 DNA follows: TGTGCCAGCAGCTTGGTGACAGGTTATTACACCGGGGAGCTGTTTTTT. The encoded protein is CASSLVTGYYTGELFF.

This chain links TRBV6-5 with TRBJ1-5, with TRBD1 matching 7 bases. V gave up 2 bases and J gave up 5 bases; unmatched junction bases: 0. This CDR3 contains 13 residues. Germline CDR1 is MNHEY and CDR2 is SVGAGI. The chain's CDR3 is CASSYGQDQPQHF. In DNA, the CDR3 is TGTGCCAGCAGTTACGGACAGGATCAGCCCCAGCATTTT.

The V gene is TRBV7-2, the J gene TRBJ2-7; D is possibly TRBD2 (5 bases). Looked up from germline, CDR1 is SGHTA and CDR2 is FQGNSA. The length of the CDR3 is 14 residues. Trimming took off 3 bases at V and 2 bases at J, with 11 bases between the two ends. The CDR3, as DNA: TGTGCCAGCAGCTTCGGCGGGTCTACCTACGAGCAGTACTTC. This sequence encodes CASSFGGSTYEQYF.

The chain is built from TRBV18 and TRBJ1-3; 8 bases align to TRBD1. The CDR3 runs to 18 residues. V was clipped by 3 bases and J by 0 bases; unmatched bases: 10. The germline V gene has CDR1 KGHSH and CDR2 LQKENI. CDR3 loop: CASSPILGQGYSGNTIYF. CDR3 bases: TGTGCCAGCTCACCGATACTTGGACAGGGTTACTCTGGAAACACCATATATTTT.